This TCR beta chain was observed in a study of T-cell memory formation after mild COVID-19 (dated by TCRdb to about 2021). At the level of the whole study: TCR sequence clusters from the two donors were largely donor specific. T-cell clones expanding and contracting after mild COVID-19 in a couple of donors were tracked by longitudinal TCRalpha and TCRbeta repertoire sequencing. The cohort was made up of two young adult volunteers, one female and one male, who were previously healthy. General conclusions and limits of the study: SARS-CoV-2 specificity of the second-wave clones peaking on day 37 was not confirmed. Clones that contracted from day 15 to 85 showed balanced CD4/CD8 phenotypes, whereas a second wave of clones that expanded from day 15 to 37 leaned towards CD4+. Some responding clones were detected in pre-infection memory, suggesting pre-existing cross-reactive memory T cells joined the SARS-CoV-2 response. Only two mild cases were covered by the study, and larger cohorts that include severe cases with pre-infection samples were considered necessary. Contracting CD4+ clones turned up mainly in the CM and EM memory subsets, whereas EMRA was where CD8+ clones were enriched.

PBMCs were isolated by Ficoll-Paque density gradient centrifugation. TCRdb names Illumina NovaSeq 6000 as the instrument used. TCRalpha and TCRbeta cDNA libraries were built by 5'RACE with constant-segment primers, adding sample barcodes and unique molecular identifiers. Trizol reagent was used to extract RNA from every sample. Amplification of the libraries took two PCR steps, and the second step added a second sample barcode plus Illumina TruSeq adapters. Sequencing of libraries was performed on an Illumina NovaSeq with 2 x 150 bp paired-end reads. The published analysis was carried out like this. Reads were demultiplexed and collapsed into UMI-guided consensus sequences with migec v1.2.7. Using mixcr v2.1.11, the UMI consensuses were aligned to TRA and TRB V and J templates and assembled into clonotypes. A clonotype was counted as expanded or contracted only if both edgeR and NoisET called the change significant, with noise models trained on biological replicates. For edgeR calls, the thresholds were a false discovery rate-adjusted p below 0.01 and a log2 fold-change of 1. As an exploratory analysis of dynamics, max-normalized trajectories of the 1000 most abundant clonotypes were examined by PCA with hierarchical clustering. Separately sequenced CD4+ and CD8+ repertoires were used to assign a CD4 or CD8 phenotype to each responding clone. Through fastp at Q25 and MiXCR, TCRdb rebuilt clones from the public reads, retaining in-frame beta chains. Rows matching on CDR3 protein sequence are summarized as one entry with the most common DNA and genes. The V and J calls were not made by the authors but by TCRdb's processing. In this sample the table shows about 68,000 distinct CDR3 sequences, roughly a sixth of which occur a single time. The ten biggest clones cover 25% to 35% of the sample.

CDR1 and CDR2, per the germline V gene, are SGHVS and FNYEAQ. The V and J ends are trimmed by 5 bases and 0 bases, leaving 14 bases between them. The CDR3 has 16 amino acids, counting the end cysteine and phenylalanine. Just CDR3 DNA is preserved here, 48 bases in frame from base 1. This clonotype was recorded at least ten times. Its antigen specificity is not known. No base quality values were provided; no much bigger clone lies one nucleotide off. The sample was PBMCs or a T cell subset sorted from them (not recorded which). This receptor chain uses TRBV7-6 and TRBJ2-4, with the D gene uncertain. This clonotype was obtained from an adult woman who had mild COVID-19 (a few samples of this study predate the infection). The sample titles of this study are shuffled in the database, so cell type and time point are left out; the donor was told from shared clones. The CDR3 corresponds to CASSPRQGIAKNIQYF. The DNA reads as follows: TGTGCCAGCAGCCCCCGGCAAGGAATAGCCAAAAACATTCAGTACTTC.